These 13 T cell receptor beta chains came from one sample sequenced in a study of CD8 T cells in Susac syndrome. Reverse transcription used about 0.5 to 1 ug RNA and random hexamers. A single record per CDR3 protein comes from TCRdb applying MiXCR to the immunoSEQ multiplex PCR reads. The sample records about 200,000 distinct CDR3 sequences, 95% being singletons. The sample consisted of CD4+ T cells from PBMCs. These receptors came from a human donor in good health.

The chain combines TRBV14 with TRBJ2-1; D remains unclear. Germline-derived CDR1 and CDR2 are SGHDN and FVKESK. The V and J ends lost 1 base and 5 bases respectively, with 12 bases between them. This CDR3 contains 15 residues. In DNA, the CDR3 is TGTGCCAGCAGCCAAGTCACTTCCTCTAACAATGAGCAGTTCTTC. It yields the protein CASSQVTSSNNEQFF. Drawing the rest from reference TRBV14 and TRBJ2-1, the complete variable domain is EAGVTQFPSHSVIEKGQTVTLRCDPISGHDNLYWYRRVMGKEIKFLLHFVKESKQDESGMPNNRFLAERTGGTYSTLKVQPAELEDSGVYFCASSQVTSSNNEQFFGPGTRLTVL.

This clonotype came up once. The chain joins TRBV11-2 to TRBJ1-2, with a tentative D call TRBD1 (5 bases). Germline V gives CDR1 SGHAT, CDR2 FQNNGV. Trimming pared 5 bases from V and 5 bases from J, leaving 12 bases between. The CDR3 covers 13 residues. The CDR3 sequence: CASSLNRGYGYTF. The CDR3 bases are TGTGCCAGCAGCCTAAATCGGGGGTATGGCTACACCTTC.

This rearrangement joins TRBV24-1 to TRBJ2-1, with 11 bases that match TRBD2. The trim removed 4 bases at V and 0 bases at J, leaving 1 base unmatched. The CDR3 is 16 residues long. Per germline, CDR1 KGHDR and CDR2 SFDVKD. The DNA of the CDR3 is TGTGCCACCAGTGACGGACTAGCGGGCTCCTACAATGAGCAGTTCTTC. Residues: CATSDGLAGSYNEQFF.

The chain employs TRBV9 and TRBJ2-3, with D possibly TRBD1 on 5 matching bases. V gave up 3 bases and J gave up 2 bases, with 10 bases separating them. From germline, CDR1 is SGDLS and CDR2 YYNGEE. This CDR3 spans 14 amino acids. The CDR3: CASSDQGSTDTQYF. As DNA, the CDR3 is TGTGCCAGCAGCGACCAGGGTTCCACAGATACGCAGTATTTT.

The V call is TRBV20-1, the J call TRBJ1-1; tentative D call: TRBD1 (5 bases). CDR1 and CDR2 (germline): DFQATT, SNEGSKA (reference sequence). CDR3 size: 11 residues. The V gene lost 6 bases and the J gene lost 9 bases, with 14 bases spanning the gap. CDR3 nucleotide sequence: TGCAGTGCGTCGACAGACCAGAAAGCTTTCTTT. The encoded protein is CSASTDQKAFF.

The chain uses TRBV24-1 and TRBJ2-2; TRBD1 is a possible D gene (5 bases). This CDR3 is built from 14 residues. CDR1 and CDR2 from the germline V gene are KGHDR and SFDVKD. V lost 5 bases and J 3 bases, leaving 9 bases between the germline ends. This CDR3 reads CATSGRVDTGELFF. CDR3 sequence (DNA): TGTGCCACCAGTGGCAGGGTGGACACCGGGGAGCTGTTTTTT.

The J gene is TRBJ2-3, the V gene TRBV9; TRBD2 might be the D (5 bases). CDR1 SGDLS and CDR2 YYNGEE come from the germline V gene. The CDR3 totals 16 residues. The V gene lost 0 bases and the J gene lost 0 bases, with 11 bases spanning the gap. DNA for the CDR3: TGTGCCAGCAGCGTAGCCGGCGGGCTGAGCACAGATACGCAGTATTTT. It specifies CASSVAGGLSTDTQYF.

The J gene is TRBJ1-6, the V gene TRBV18; TRBD1 matches at 8 bases. Germline V gene lookup returns CDR1 KGHSH and CDR2 LQKENI. The V and J ends lost 2 bases and 9 bases, in that order; junction bases with no gene match: 9. The CDR3 spans 16 residues. CDR3 sequence: CASSPYLYRGSSPLHF. The CDR3 region has the DNA TGTGCCAGCTCACCATATCTCTACAGGGGGAGTTCACCCCTCCACTTT.

The rearrangement uses TRBV6-2 or TRBV6-3 and TRBJ1-4; D call uncertain. The CDR3 extends over 16 amino acids. V lost 2 bases to trimming and J lost 5 bases, with 15 bases between them. Germline CDR1 and CDR2: MNHEY and SVGEGT. The CDR3 region has the DNA TGTGCCAGCAGTTACCCCCCGCGGGCCGGCAATGAAAAACTGTTTTTT. As protein: CASSYPPRAGNEKLFF.

This clonotype was seen a single time. The chain combines TRBV11-2 with TRBJ2-7; 7 bases fit TRBD2. The V and J ends lost 4 bases and 2 bases, in that order; junction bases with no gene match: 5. The germline gives CDR1 SGHAT, CDR2 FQNNGV. The CDR3 loop spans 14 amino acids. CDR3 sequence: CASSSPSGAYEQYF. CDR3 DNA: TGTGCCAGCAGCTCCCCCAGCGGGGCCTACGAGCAGTACTTC.

This rearrangement joins TRBV29-1 to TRBJ2-7; D gene unclear. This CDR3 spans 13 amino acids. Germline V gene sequence: CDR1 SQVTM, CDR2 ANQGSEA. Trimming shortened V by 4 bases and J by 6 bases, and 16 bases separated the two germline ends. CDR3: CSVVPVLGGEQYV. As DNA, the CDR3 is TGCAGCGTTGTTCCGGTCCTCGGTGGCGAGCAGTACGTC.

The J gene is TRBJ2-7, the V gene TRBV29-1, with no clear D. This CDR3 comprises 12 residues. Germline values: CDR1 SQVTM, CDR2 ANQGSEA. Deletions cut 4 bases from V and 1 base from J, with 8 bases between. The CDR3 loop reads CSVGYLSYEQYF. The CDR3 DNA sequence: TGCAGCGTTGGTTACTTGTCCTACGAGCAGTACTTC.

The chain recombines TRBV20-1 with TRBJ2-1; TRBD2 is a possible D gene (5 bases). The germline V and J ends were trimmed by 5 bases and 0 bases, with 17 bases remaining between them. The CDR3 is 16 residues long. The V gene's germline CDR1 is DFQATT and CDR2 SNEGSKA (reference sequence). The CDR3 region is CSAERVRGSSYNEQFF. DNA for the CDR3: TGCAGTGCTGAGAGGGTGCGAGGGAGCTCCTACAATGAGCAGTTCTTC.